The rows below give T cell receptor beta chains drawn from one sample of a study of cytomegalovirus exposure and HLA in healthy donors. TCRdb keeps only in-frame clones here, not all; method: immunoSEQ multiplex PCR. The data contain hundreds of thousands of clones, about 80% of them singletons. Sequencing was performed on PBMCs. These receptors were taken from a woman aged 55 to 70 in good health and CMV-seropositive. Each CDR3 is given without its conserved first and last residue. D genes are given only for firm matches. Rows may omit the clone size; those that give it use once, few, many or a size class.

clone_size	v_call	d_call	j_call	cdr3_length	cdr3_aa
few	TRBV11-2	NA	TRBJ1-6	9	ASSLGQILH
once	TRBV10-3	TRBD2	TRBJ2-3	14	AISGGTSGGTDTQY
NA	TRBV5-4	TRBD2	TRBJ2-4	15	ASSFGGTSGGENIQY
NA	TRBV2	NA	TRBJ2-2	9	AGSGTGELF
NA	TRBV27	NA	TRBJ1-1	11	ASAEVGETEAF
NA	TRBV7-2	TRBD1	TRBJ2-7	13	ASSSRQGVGNEQY
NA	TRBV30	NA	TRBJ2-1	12	AWNPIGSYNEQF
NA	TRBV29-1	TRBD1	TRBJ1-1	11	SASTGVDTEAF
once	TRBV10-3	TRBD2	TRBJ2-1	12	ATLGGSSYNEQF
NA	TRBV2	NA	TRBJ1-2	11	ASSGQGSLGYT
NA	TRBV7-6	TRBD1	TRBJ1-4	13	ASSNSGGTNEKLF
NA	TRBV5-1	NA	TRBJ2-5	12	ASSLGQGQETQY
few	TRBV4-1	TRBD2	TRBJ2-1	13	ASSHPLPMTSGQF
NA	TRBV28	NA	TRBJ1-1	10	ASSTQGAEAF
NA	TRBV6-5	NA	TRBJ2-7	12	ASSYSGSRYEQY
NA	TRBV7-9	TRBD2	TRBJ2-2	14	ASSLSSGRITGELF
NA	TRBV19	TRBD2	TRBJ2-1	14	ASSPLTSGNLNEQF
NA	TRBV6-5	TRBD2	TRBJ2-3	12	ATGLAGGPDTQY
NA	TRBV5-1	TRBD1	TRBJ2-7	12	ASSLGDSLYEQY
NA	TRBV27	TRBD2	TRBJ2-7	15	ASSLQMPGLAGVEQY
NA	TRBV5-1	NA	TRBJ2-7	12	ASRAEGAAYEQY
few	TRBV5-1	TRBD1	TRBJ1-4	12	ASSEGTGGASLF
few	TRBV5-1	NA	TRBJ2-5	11	ASRPTAQETQY
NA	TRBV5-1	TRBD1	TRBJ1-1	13	ASSTYQGVYAEAF
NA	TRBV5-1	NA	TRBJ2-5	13	ASSPLGARGGTQY
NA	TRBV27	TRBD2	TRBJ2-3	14	ASSLVLPGGVDTQY
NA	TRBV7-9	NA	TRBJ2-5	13	ASGDGGPEKETQY